This entry lists 9 T cell receptor beta chains sequenced from one sample in a study of PD-1 blockade in classical Hodgkin lymphoma. Here immunoSEQ multiplex PCR was the method, and the copy in TCRdb shows in-frame clones only, minus some. The sample holds roughly 90,000 clones; roughly 79% are singletons and the top ten take roughly 16%. Autologous stem cell transplantation was followed by relapse in every patient, and brentuximab vedotin exposure varied. The material was peripheral blood mononuclear cells (PBMCs), obtained before the second cycle of nivolumab. The origin of the receptors is a human donor with classical Hodgkin lymphoma.

The chain couples TRBV14 to TRBJ1-2; perhaps TRBD1 as D (6 bases). The CDR3 covers 16 residues. In germline, CDR1 is SGHDN, CDR2 FVKESK. Trimming shortened V by 0 bases and J by 8 bases, and 19 bases separated the two germline ends. In DNA form, the CDR3 reads TGTGCCAGCAGCCAAGATAGGACAGCCACCCGTGGGGGCTACACCTTC. It is translated as CASSQDRTATRGGYTF. The full variable domain, completed using reference TRBV14 and TRBJ1-2, is EAGVTQFPSHSVIEKGQTVTLRCDPISGHDNLYWYRRVMGKEIKFLLHFVKESKQDESGMPNNRFLAERTGGTYSTLKVQPAELEDSGVYFCASSQDRTATRGGYTFGSGTRLTVV.

The chain carries TRBV9 and TRBJ2-3; D call uncertain. The germline V and J ends were trimmed by 2 bases and 3 bases, with 10 bases remaining between them. Germline values: CDR1 SGDLS, CDR2 YYNGEE. The CDR3 runs 14 residues. Here the CDR3 DNA reads TGTGCCAGCAGCGTTGACGGGTGGACAGATACGCAGTATTTT. It translates to CASSVDGWTDTQYF.

J is TRBJ2-3 and V is TRBV19; 7 bases agree with TRBD2. The CDR3 covers 15 residues. After removal of 3 bases from V and 1 base from J, the junction contained 4 bases not matched to a gene. Germline CDR1 reads LNHDA; CDR2 reads SQIVND (reference sequence). CDR3 DNA: TGTGCCAGTAGTATTTTAGCGGGTCGCACAGATACGCAGTATTTT. Residues: CASSILAGRTDTQYF. The whole variable domain, filled in from reference TRBV19 and TRBJ2-3, reads DGGITQSPKYLFRKEGQNVTLSCEQNLNHDAMYWYRQDPGQGLRLIYYSQIVNDFQKGDIAEGYSVSREKKESFPLTVTSAQKNPTAFYLCASSILAGRTDTQYFGPGTRLTVL.

The V gene is TRBV2, the J gene TRBJ2-2; D may be TRBD1 (5 bases). With 2 bases removed from V and 5 bases from J, the gap between germline ends came to 9 bases. The CDR3 contains 14 residues. The germline gives CDR1 SNHLY, CDR2 FYNNEI. The DNA of the CDR3 is TGTGCCAGCAGTGAATTATCAGGGACCGGGGAGCTGTTTTTT. Its translation is CASSELSGTGELFF.

The chain uses TRBV12-5 and TRBJ2-3, with TRBD2 matching 9 bases. The CDR3 is made up of 16 amino acids. J was trimmed by 1 base and V by 5 bases; bases with no gene match: 7. Germline assignment: CDR1 LGHNT and CDR2 FRNRAP. The CDR3 coding sequence is TGTGCTAGTGGTCCCGGCTTAGCGGGAGGCACAGATACGCAGTATTTT. Protein: CASGPGLAGGTDTQYF.

V usage is TRBV5-1 and J usage is TRBJ2-5; D may correspond to TRBD1 or TRBD2 (5 bases each). CDR1 is SGHRS, CDR2 YFSETQ, per germline. The CDR3 covers 14 residues. Between the trimmed V and J ends, which lost 5 bases and 1 base, there was a span of 12 bases. In DNA, the CDR3 is TGCGCCAGCAGGGCAGCCGGGACCCAAGAGACCCAGTACTTC. Encoded protein: CASRAAGTQETQYF.

This chain links TRBV15 with TRBJ2-2; no definite D call. Germline CDR1 and CDR2: LNHNV and YYDKDF (reference sequence). V shed 5 bases and J shed 1 base, with 26 bases lying between them. The CDR3 has 20 amino acids. The CDR3 is CATSSIIPGSVTGNTGELFF. CDR3 DNA sequence: TGTGCCACCAGCTCGATTATCCCGGGCAGTGTGACCGGGAACACCGGGGAGCTGTTTTTT.

The genes are TRBV30 and TRBJ2-2; 10 bases align to TRBD1. The V segment lost 4 bases and the J segment 6 bases; nucleotides outside the gene matches: 11. This CDR3 is built from 16 residues. CDR1 is GTSNPN and CDR2 is SVGIG in the germline V gene (reference sequence). CDR3 protein: CAWITGQGIVAGELFF. The CDR3 nucleotides read TGTGCCTGGATAACGGGACAGGGGATCGTGGCCGGGGAGCTGTTTTTT.

The chain has TRBV5-4 and TRBJ1-3; tentative D call: TRBD1 (5 bases). The germline V and J ends were trimmed by 4 bases and 0 bases, with 11 bases remaining between them. This CDR3 has 15 residues. The germline V gene encodes CDR1 SGHNT and CDR2 YYREEE (reference sequence). This CDR3 reads CASSGGRNSGNTIYF. In DNA form, the CDR3 reads TGTGCCAGCAGCGGGGGACGGAACTCTGGAAACACCATATATTTT.